This TCR beta chain was obtained from a study of T cell clonotyping in hematopoietic cell transplantation. Broader study findings: Graft donor and pretransplant recipient Inverse Simpson Index values predicted broader posttransplant TCR diversity. After transplant, recipient diversity fell while pathologically expanded clonotypes grew through day 180.

Sequenced by immunoSEQ multiplex PCR; TCRdb stores in-frame clones only, minus some. The sample shows under 9,500 clones, 65% to 90% of them seen only once. This clone has only a few counts. Its antigen is undetermined. CDR3 size: 11 residues. Germline V lookup: CDR1 SGHTA, CDR2 FQGNSA. V lost 3 bases and J lost 2, with 0 bases in between. The TCR sequence derives from a female patient in her 30s who had an allogeneic stem cell transplant, so the T cells may come from the graft donor. Some clones in this sample may be carry-over from other donors' samples. The chain is built from TRBV7-2 and TRBJ2-3; no firm D call. This material consisted of PBMCs, taken 180 days after allogeneic stem cell transplant. CDR3 DNA sequence: TGTGCCAGCAGCTTCACAGATACGCAGTATTTT. This encodes CASSFTDTQYF. Together with reference TRBV7-2 and TRBJ2-3, the CDR3 gives the full variable domain: GAGVSQSPSNKVTEKGKDVELRCDPISGHTALYWYRQSLGQGLEFLIYFQGNSAPDKSGLPSDRFSAERTGGSVSTLTIQRTQQEDSAVYLCASSFTDTQYFGPGTRLTVL.